These T cell receptor beta chains were read from a single sample in a study of T cell repertoires in cytomegalovirus infection. TCRdb reprocessed the reads via MiXCR and lists one record per CDR3 protein. The sample has some 270,000 distinct CDR3 sequences; over 15% are singletons. The sequenced sample was CD8+ T cells from PBMCs. The receptors derive from a human donor in good health (CMV status not recorded). Some clones in this sample may be carry-over from other donors' samples. Each CDR3 is given with its conserved first and last residue. The D gene is left open where the match is weak. Rows may omit the clone size; those that give it use once, few, many or a size class.

size,J,D,V,length,CDR3,DNA
many,TRBJ2-3,.,TRBV7-2,14,CASSFDSVTDTQYF,TGTGCCAGCAGCTTCGACAGTGTCACAGATACGCAGTATTTT
.,TRBJ2-3,TRBD2,TRBV12-3/TRBV12-4,18,CASSLEGLGLADTDTQYF,TGTGCCAGCAGTTTGGAGGGCCTGGGACTAGCGGACACAGATACGCAGTATTTT
many,TRBJ1-5,TRBD1,TRBV12-3/TRBV12-4,15,CASSYGTGNNQPQHF,TGTGCCAGCAGTTATGGGACAGGGAATAATCAGCCCCAGCATTTT
many,TRBJ2-3,.,TRBV7-2,16,CASSLSPDRGTDTQYF,TGTGCCAGCAGCTTAAGTCCCGACAGAGGCACAGATACGCAGTATTTT
once,TRBJ2-3,.,TRBV6-2/TRBV6-3,14,CARSPPGAGDTQYF,TGTGCCAGGAGTCCCCCGGGGGCGGGGGATACGCAGTATTTT
.,TRBJ1-1,.,TRBV4-1,16,CASSTPRSGEDTEAFF,TGCGCCAGCAGCACCCCCCGGTCCGGGGAGGACACTGAAGCTTTCTTT
few,TRBJ2-2,.,TRBV15,17,CATSRDSNRENTGELFF,TGTGCCACCAGCAGAGATTCGAACAGAGAGAACACCGGGGAGCTGTTTTTT
many,TRBJ2-2,TRBD1,TRBV5-1,16,CASSFTGVVSTGELFF,TGCGCCAGCAGCTTCACAGGGGTCGTTTCGACCGGGGAGCTGTTTTTT
.,TRBJ2-2,.,TRBV5-1,15,CASSLYGTNTGELFF,TGCGCCAGCAGCTTGTACGGGACGAACACCGGGGAGCTGTTTTTT
many,TRBJ2-7,.,TRBV7-9,12,CASSLAFGEQYF,TGTGCCAGCAGCTTAGCTTTTGGAGAGCAGTACTTC
few,TRBJ2-4,TRBD1,TRBV20-1,16,CSARPPGQGRLNIQYF,TGCAGTGCTAGACCCCCGGGACAGGGTCGATTGAACATTCAGTACTTC
few,TRBJ2-1,.,TRBV5-5,14,CASGLVQGRNEQFF,TGTGCCAGCGGACTGGTGCAGGGGCGGAATGAGCAGTTCTTC
few,TRBJ2-3,.,TRBV7-9,14,CASSLVMGKDTQYF,TGTGCCAGCAGCTTAGTCATGGGGAAGGATACGCAGTATTTT
.,TRBJ1-4,TRBD1,TRBV5-1,19,CASSFDVLQGQATNEKLFF,TGCGCCAGCAGCTTCGACGTGTTACAGGGGCAAGCAACTAATGAAAAACTGTTTTTT
few,TRBJ1-1,.,TRBV6-1,15,CASSEAAGEITEAFF,TGTGCCAGCAGTGAAGCGGCCGGGGAGATCACTGAAGCTTTCTTT
.,TRBJ1-1,.,TRBV5-6,13,CASVSSLGTEAFF,TGTGCCTCAGTGAGTTCCCTCGGCACTGAAGCTTTCTTT
many,TRBJ1-1,.,TRBV7-9,15,CASSLGGGPGAEAFF,TGTGCCAGCAGCTTAGGAGGGGGACCTGGGGCTGAAGCTTTCTTT
few,TRBJ2-3,TRBD1,TRBV10-3,16,CAISESKDRSTDTQYF,TGTGCCATCAGTGAGTCGAAGGACAGGAGCACAGATACGCAGTATTTT
.,TRBJ1-2,.,TRBV12-3/TRBV12-4,13,CASLLGGDHGYTF,TGTGCCAGCCTTTTGGGAGGGGATCATGGCTACACCTTC
few,TRBJ2-3,.,TRBV29-1,15,CSVEDFKGSTDTQYF,TGCAGCGTTGAAGATTTTAAGGGAAGCACAGATACGCAGTATTTT
few,TRBJ2-1,.,TRBV5-6,16,CASSLGAGLSYNEQFF,TGTGCCAGCAGCTTGGGGGCGGGGTTGTCCTACAATGAGCAGTTCTTC
few,TRBJ1-1,.,TRBV19,14,CASSITSGITEAFF,TGTGCCAGTAGTATTACCTCTGGGATCACTGAAGCTTTCTTT
many,TRBJ2-1,.,TRBV7-2,13,CASSLQLYNEQFF,TGTGCCAGCAGCTTACAACTTTACAATGAGCAGTTCTTC
few,TRBJ2-5,.,TRBV28,13,CASSLFQQETQYF,TGTGCCAGCAGTTTATTTCAACAAGAGACCCAGTACTTC
.,TRBJ1-1,.,TRBV4-3,12,CASSQPGTEAFF,TGCGCCAGCAGCCAACCCGGGACTGAAGCTTTCTTT
few,TRBJ2-5,.,TRBV7-2,14,CASSIQVLAETQYF,TGTGCCAGCAGCATACAGGTTTTGGCGGAGACCCAGTACTTC
.,TRBJ1-1,.,TRBV9,14,CASSTRGGNTEAFF,TGTGCCAGCAGCACAAGGGGGGGGAACACTGAAGCTTTCTTT
few,TRBJ2-3,.,TRBV12-3/TRBV12-4,15,CASSFQSASTDTQYF,TGTGCCAGCAGTTTTCAGAGTGCTAGCACAGATACGCAGTATTTT
few,TRBJ1-5,TRBD1,TRBV6-2/TRBV6-3,15,CAGSYSGQGAQPQHF,TGTGCCGGCAGTTACTCCGGACAGGGGGCCCAGCCCCAGCATTTT
few,TRBJ2-7,TRBD2,TRBV29-1,14,CSVVERGGSYEQYF,TGCAGCGTTGTCGAGCGGGGAGGGTCCTACGAGCAGTACTTC
.,TRBJ2-1,TRBD2,TRBV6-2/TRBV6-3,16,CASSFQSGGARNEQFF,TGTGCCAGCAGTTTTCAAAGCGGGGGGGCGCGAAATGAGCAGTTCTTC
few,TRBJ2-5,.,TRBV20-1,11,CSASVRAYQYF,TGCAGTGCTAGCGTTCGGGCCTACCAGTACTTC
many,TRBJ2-3,.,TRBV6-2/TRBV6-3,12,CASSSHADTQYF,TGTGCCAGCAGTTCACATGCAGATACGCAGTATTTT
.,TRBJ1-2,.,TRBV6-1,17,CASSGVVAGLTNYGYTF,TGTGCCAGCAGTGGAGTAGTGGCGGGGCTCACTAACTATGGCTACACCTTC
few,TRBJ2-1,TRBD2,TRBV7-9,16,CASSLAGAGVYNEQFF,TGTGCCAGCAGCTTAGCTGGGGCGGGGGTCTACAATGAGCAGTTCTTC
few,TRBJ1-3,.,TRBV7-9,16,CASSFSSTRPGNTIYF,TGTGCCAGCAGCTTTTCATCTACCAGGCCTGGAAACACCATATATTTT
many,TRBJ2-7,TRBD1,TRBV7-9,15,CASSPQGASSYEQYF,TGTGCCAGCAGCCCTCAGGGGGCATCCTCCTACGAGCAGTACTTC
.,TRBJ2-1,.,TRBV20-1,19,CSAWDHGYLIAFDNNEQFF,TGCAGTGCTTGGGACCATGGGTACCTAATAGCGTTTGATAACAATGAGCAGTTCTTC
.,TRBJ1-1,TRBD1,TRBV6-5,16,CASSRTGMGTIAEAFF,TGTGCCAGCAGTCGGACAGGGATGGGCACGATCGCTGAAGCTTTCTTT
few,TRBJ2-1,TRBD2,TRBV10-3,16,CAISLNAGGPWNEQFF,TGTGCCATCAGCCTCAACGCGGGGGGGCCGTGGAATGAGCAGTTCTTC
many,TRBJ2-1,TRBD1,TRBV7-8,19,CASSLRTGMFQSPYNEQFF,TGTGCCAGCAGCTTACGGACAGGGATGTTTCAGAGCCCCTACAATGAGCAGTTCTTC
.,TRBJ2-7,TRBD2,TRBV28,15,CASSTLRGGRDEQYF,TGTGCCAGCAGCACCCTGCGGGGGGGGCGGGACGAGCAGTACTTC
few,TRBJ2-2,.,TRBV28,17,CASRSAEGNPGTGELFF,TGTGCCAGCAGGTCGGCGGAGGGGAATCCGGGCACCGGGGAGCTGTTTTTT
many,TRBJ2-3,.,TRBV7-2,13,CASTNYPTDTQYF,TGTGCCAGCACCAACTACCCCACAGATACGCAGTATTTT
many,TRBJ1-2,TRBD1,TRBV12-5,17,CASGPGTGEPLWYGYTF,TGTGCTAGTGGTCCGGGGACAGGAGAACCACTTTGGTATGGCTACACCTTC
many,TRBJ1-1,TRBD1,TRBV20-1,17,CSAGRQGALFSTTEAFF,TGCAGTGCTGGAAGACAGGGGGCCCTCTTTTCTACGACTGAAGCTTTCTTT
.,TRBJ2-1,TRBD2,TRBV4-1,18,CASSQGPLRSGPYNEQFF,TGCGCCAGCAGCCAAGGACCCTTGCGTAGCGGGCCCTACAATGAGCAGTTCTTC
many,TRBJ1-2,.,TRBV7-9,15,CASSVSGGSFYGYTF,TGTGCCAGCAGCGTTTCGGGGGGATCATTCTATGGCTACACCTTC
few,TRBJ2-3,.,TRBV27,14,CASRIGGSTDTQYF,TGTGCCAGCAGAATAGGCGGGAGCACAGATACGCAGTATTTT
.,TRBJ1-2,.,TRBV20-1,13,CSARDRDNYGYTF,TGCAGTGCTAGGGATAGGGACAACTATGGCTACACCTTC
many,TRBJ1-1,.,TRBV7-2,16,CASSLVAGQLNTEAFF,TGTGCCAGCAGCTTAGTTGCTGGACAGTTGAACACTGAAGCTTTCTTT
.,TRBJ2-2,.,TRBV6-6,15,CASSYVSGPSGELFF,TGTGCCAGCAGTTACGTTTCAGGGCCGTCCGGGGAGCTGTTTTTT